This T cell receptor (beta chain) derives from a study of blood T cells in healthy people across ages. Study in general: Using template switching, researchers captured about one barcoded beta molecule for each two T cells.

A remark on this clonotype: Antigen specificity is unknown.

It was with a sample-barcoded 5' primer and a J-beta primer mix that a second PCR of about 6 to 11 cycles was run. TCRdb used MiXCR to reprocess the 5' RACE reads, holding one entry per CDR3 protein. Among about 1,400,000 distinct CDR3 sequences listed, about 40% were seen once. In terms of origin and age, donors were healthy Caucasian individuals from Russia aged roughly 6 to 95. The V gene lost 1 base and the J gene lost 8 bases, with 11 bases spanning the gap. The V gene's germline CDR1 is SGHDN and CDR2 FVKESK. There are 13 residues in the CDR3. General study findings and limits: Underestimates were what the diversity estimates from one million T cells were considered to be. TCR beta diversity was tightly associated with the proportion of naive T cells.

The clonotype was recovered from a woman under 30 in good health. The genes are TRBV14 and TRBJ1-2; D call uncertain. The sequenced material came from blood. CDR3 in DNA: TGTGCCAGCAGCCAAGTAGTAGGGAGAGGCTACACCTTC. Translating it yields CASSQVVGRGYTF.